Presented here are 27 T cell receptor beta chains from one specimen sequenced in a study of shared clonotypes between healthy human individuals. Clones were sequenced by immunoSEQ multiplex PCR, and TCRdb holds only the in-frame ones, with some missing. Of approximately 2.4 million clones in the sample, approximately 96% were seen once. Sequencing input: naive CD4+ T cells sorted from blood. Subset denoted: CD45RA+ positively selected. The receptor set was obtained from a young man in good health.

The gene calls are TRBV7-8 and TRBJ1-3; 7 bases match TRBD1. This CDR3 has 15 amino acids. V dropped 5 bases and J dropped 1; count of bases not matched to a gene: 5. The germline CDR1 and CDR2 sequences are SGHVS and FQNEAQ. This CDR3 reads CASSNGQASGNTIYF. CDR3 nucleotide sequence: TGTGCCAGCAGCAACGGACAGGCTTCTGGAAACACCATATATTTT.

The CDR3 loop reads CASSRDSERPFF. For the CDR3, the DNA is TGTGCCAGCTCCCGGGACTCGGAACGGCCTTTCTTT. This chain links TRBV18 with TRBJ1-1, with TRBD1 as a possible D gene (5 bases). CDR1 and CDR2 (germline): KGHSH, LQKENI. The CDR3 extends over 12 amino acids. Trimming removed 6 bases at V and 12 bases at J, with 17 bases between.

J is TRBJ1-1 and V is TRBV7-2; tentatively, D is TRBD1 (6 bases). Looked up from germline, CDR1 is SGHTA and CDR2 is FQGNSA. There are 14 residues in the CDR3. The V end was cut by 1 base, the J end by 5 bases, with 11 bases between. This chain's CDR3 is CASSLVKGGTEAFF. The DNA of the CDR3 is TGTGCCAGCAGCTTAGTGAAGGGGGGAACTGAAGCTTTCTTT. Based on the CDR3 plus reference TRBV7-2 and TRBJ1-1, the full variable domain is GAGVSQSPSNKVTEKGKDVELRCDPISGHTALYWYRQSLGQGLEFLIYFQGNSAPDKSGLPSDRFSAERTGGSVSTLTIQRTQQEDSAVYLCASSLVKGGTEAFFGQGTRLTVV.

With respect to this clone: Other DNA sequences of this sample code for an identical CDR3. CDR3 nucleotides: TGTGCCAGCAGTTTAGAGGGCCGCAATCAGCCCCAGCATTTT. Amino acid sequence: CASSLEGRNQPQHF. The chain recombines TRBV27 with TRBJ1-5; D is uncertain. This CDR3 is 14 amino acids long. Trimming took 2 bases from V and 2 from J, leaving 7 bases between them. Germline assignment: CDR1 MNHEY and CDR2 SMNVEV (reference sequence).

The chain recombines TRBV19 with TRBJ1-4; 8 bases agree with TRBD1. The germline CDR1 and CDR2 sequences are LNHDA and SQIVND (reference sequence). The V gene end was trimmed by 7 bases and the J gene end by 7 bases; junction bases not matched to a gene: 8. The CDR3 is made up of 14 amino acids. CDR3: CASIDRGGIEKLFF. The CDR3 coding sequence is TGTGCCAGTATCGACAGGGGAGGGATTGAAAAACTGTTTTTT.

The chain joins TRBV7-9 to TRBJ2-7; possibly TRBD2 for D (5 bases). The CDR3 length is 14 residues. V gave up 3 bases and J gave up 7 bases, with 16 bases separating them. Germline V lookup: CDR1 SEHNR, CDR2 FQNEAQ (reference sequence). The CDR3 is CASSFTFGGEEQYF. In nucleotides, the CDR3 is TGTGCCAGCAGCTTCACTTTCGGAGGCGAGGAGCAGTACTTC.

About this clone itself: The junction does not match germline at one end; this may be a read error. The chain employs TRBV7-7 and TRBJ2-1; D remains ambiguous. The CDR3 length is 13 residues. In germline, CDR1 is SSHAT, CDR2 FNYEAQ (reference sequence). CDR3 sequence reads: CASSLNRDNEQFF. The CDR3 DNA is TGTGCTAGCAGCTTAAATAGAGACAATGAGCAGTTCTTC.

The gene calls are TRBV11-1 and TRBJ2-7; possibly TRBD2 for D (5 bases). Germline loops: CDR1 SGHAT, CDR2 FQDESV (reference sequence). This CDR3 has 14 residues. The V and J ends lost 3 bases and 2 bases respectively, with 11 bases between them. CDR3 sequence (DNA): TGTGCCAGCAGCTTCCGGGGAAAGACCTACGAGCAGTACTTC. Its translation: CASSFRGKTYEQYF.

V is TRBV4-3 and J is TRBJ2-7, with D unresolved. The CDR3 runs 15 residues. Germline lookup yields CDR1 LGHNA and CDR2 YSLEER. Trimming stripped 3 bases from V and 7 bases from J, with 19 bases between. The CDR3 DNA sequence: TGCGCCAGCAGCCAGGGCCCGGGTTCTACAAGGGAGCAGTACTTC. This sequence encodes CASSQGPGSTREQYF.

The chain couples TRBV2 to TRBJ1-3; a weak D match, TRBD1 (6 bases). Germline CDR1 reads SNHLY; CDR2 reads FYNNEI. This CDR3 contains 17 residues. The germline V and J ends were trimmed by 3 bases and 4 bases, with 19 bases remaining between them. The CDR3 DNA sequence: TGTGCCAGCAGTGACGGGGGGGCCGTTAATTACGGAAACACCATATATTTT. It specifies CASSDGGAVNYGNTIYF.

The V and J genes are TRBV14 and TRBJ2-7; TRBD2 agrees at 7 bases. The CDR3 covers 15 residues. CDR1 is SGHDN and CDR2 is FVKESK in the germline V gene. Trimming took 0 bases from V and 6 from J; bases not matched to a gene: 8. The CDR3 protein is CASSQDIVWGGEQYF. In DNA form, the CDR3 reads TGTGCCAGCAGCCAAGACATCGTCTGGGGGGGCGAGCAGTACTTC.

CDR3 amino acids: CASSLGTSGLFSYEQYF. The CDR3 region has the DNA TGTGCCAGCAGCTTGGGGACTAGCGGTTTGTTCTCCTACGAGCAGTACTTC. The chain combines TRBV7-2 with TRBJ2-7, with 11 bases lining up with TRBD2. V lost 3 bases and J lost 0; bases outside the gene matches: 7. The CDR3 runs to 17 residues. Germline lookup yields CDR1 SGHTA and CDR2 FQGNSA. The variable domain in full, with the rest retrieved from reference TRBV7-2 and TRBJ2-7, is GAGVSQSPSNKVTEKGKDVELRCDPISGHTALYWYRQSLGQGLEFLIYFQGNSAPDKSGLPSDRFSAERTGGSVSTLTIQRTQQEDSAVYLCASSLGTSGLFSYEQYFGPGTRLTVT.

Regarding this clone: This sample also contains other DNA sequences that code for the same CDR3. J is TRBJ1-2 and V is TRBV18; 9 nucleotides match TRBD1. There are 13 residues in the CDR3. The germline CDR1 and CDR2 sequences are KGHSH and LQKENI. J lost 8 bases, V lost 6 bases, and 7 bases had no gene match. The CDR3 DNA reads TGTGCCAGCTCCCCCGGACAGGGGATCGGCTACACCTTC. This gives the protein CASSPGQGIGYTF.

This clone was found once. The chain couples TRBV6-1 to TRBJ1-5, with D possibly matching TRBD1 (6 bases). This CDR3 region has 17 residues. Trimming removed 1 base from V and 2 bases from J, with 15 bases in between. The V gene's germline CDR1 is MNHNS and CDR2 SASEGT. CDR3 nucleotide sequence: TGTGCCAGCAGTGAAGGTGACGGGGGGCGCGGCAATCAGCCCCAGCATTTT. Protein: CASSEGDGGRGNQPQHF.

The V and J genes are TRBV10-3 and TRBJ1-1; no clear D. The CDR3 is made up of 14 amino acids. In germline, CDR1 is ENHRY, CDR2 SYGVKD. Trimming cost V 4 bases and J 0 bases, with 9 bases left between them. The CDR3 reads CAISGFGLNTEAFF. DNA for the CDR3: TGTGCCATCAGTGGCTTCGGTCTGAACACTGAAGCTTTCTTT.

V and J are TRBV12-5 and TRBJ2-7; the D call may be TRBD1 or TRBD2 (5 bases each). The germline V gene encodes CDR1 LGHNT and CDR2 FRNRAP. The CDR3 totals 12 residues. The V gene lost 11 bases and the J gene lost 1 base, with 12 bases spanning the gap. CDR3 DNA: TGTGCTTCCGAGGGGATGTCCTACGAGCAGTACTTC. Translated, it gives CASEGMSYEQYF. Full variable domain (outside the CDR3, taken from reference TRBV12-5 and TRBJ2-7): DARVTQTPRHKVTEMGQEVTMRCQPILGHNTVFWYRQTMMQGLELLAYFRNRAPLDDSGMPKDRFSAEMPDATLATLKIQPSEPRDSAVYFCASEGMSYEQYFGPGTRLTVT.

This clone was counted a single time. This chain links TRBV5-8 with TRBJ2-7, with TRBD2 as a possible D gene (5 bases). The germline CDR1 and CDR2 sequences are SGHTS and YDEGEE. The V end lost 3 bases, the J end lost 5 bases, and 15 bases lay between the germline ends. The CDR3 is 14 residues long. The CDR3 loop reads CASSSRDYVHEQYF. CDR3 bases: TGTGCCAGCAGCTCTCGTGACTATGTCCACGAGCAGTACTTC.

The chain joins TRBV30 to TRBJ2-3; D is undetermined. The V gene lost 1 base and the J gene lost 0 bases, with 8 bases spanning the gap. This CDR3 is built from 14 residues. Germline V gives CDR1 GTSNPN, CDR2 SVGIG (reference sequence). CDR3 DNA: TGTGCCTGGAGTGGACGGCTAAGCACAGATACGCAGTATTTT. It is translated as CAWSGRLSTDTQYF.

This clone appeared once. This chain connects TRBV28 to TRBJ1-2; possible D gene TRBD1, 6 bases. The germline V and J ends were trimmed by 9 bases and 2 bases, with 10 bases remaining between them. The V gene's germline CDR1 is MDHEN and CDR2 SYDVKM. The CDR3 extends over 12 amino acids. The CDR3 here is CASHTGNYGYTF. The CDR3 DNA sequence: TGTGCCAGTCACACAGGGAACTATGGCTACACCTTC.

V and J are TRBV5-1 and TRBJ1-5; D remains unclear. V dropped 0 bases and J dropped 1 base, with 8 bases sitting between them. CDR1 and CDR2 (germline): SGHRS, YFSETQ. CDR3 length: 15 amino acids. The CDR3 loop is CASSLEGKSNQPQHF. The CDR3 DNA follows: TGCGCCAGCAGCTTGGAGGGCAAAAGCAATCAGCCCCAGCATTTT.

This chain connects TRBV7-3 to TRBJ2-2; a possible D gene is TRBD2 (5 bases). V gave up 2 bases and J gave up 7 bases, with 8 bases separating them. CDR1 is SGHTA, CDR2 FQGTGA, per germline. The CDR3 spans 13 residues. For the CDR3, the DNA is TGTGCCAGCAGCTTAGGGGAGCGCGGGGAGCTGTTTTTT. It encodes CASSLGERGELFF.

The CDR3 region has the DNA TGTGCCAGCAGCCGTACTAGCGGGGGGCCGGAGACCCAGTACTTC. Translated, it gives CASSRTSGGPETQYF. This chain connects TRBV7-3 to TRBJ2-5; 12 nucleotides align to TRBD2. The CDR3 is 15 amino acids. The J segment lost 5 bases and the V segment lost 5 bases, leaving 6 bases of the junction unmatched. Germline V gives CDR1 SGHTA, CDR2 FQGTGA.

The chain is built from TRBV2 and TRBJ1-6, with 9 bases fitting TRBD1. After removal of 4 bases from V and 9 bases from J, the junction contained 7 bases not matched to a gene. The CDR3 loop spans 15 amino acids. Per germline, CDR1 SNHLY and CDR2 FYNNEI. The CDR3 sequence: CASSGGQGMFSPLHF. CDR3 nucleotide sequence: TGTGCCAGCAGTGGGGGACAGGGAATGTTTTCACCCCTCCACTTT. The full variable domain, with the rest looked up from reference TRBV2 and TRBJ1-6, is EPEVTQTPSHQVTQMGQEVILRCVPISNHLYFYWYRQILGQKVEFLVSFYNNEISEKSEIFDDQFSVERPDGSNFTLKIRSTKLEDSAMYFCASSGGQGMFSPLHFGNGTRLTVT.

This chain links TRBV7-2 with TRBJ2-7, with 7 bases matching TRBD2. Germline trimming cut 4 bases from V and 3 bases from J; bases unmatched to any gene: 6. Germline values: CDR1 SGHTA, CDR2 FQGNSA. The CDR3 consists of 14 residues. This CDR3 reads CASSSRGGLYEQYF. The DNA for the CDR3 is TGTGCCAGCAGCTCCCGCGGGGGTCTCTACGAGCAGTACTTC.

This clone was seen once. The J gene is TRBJ1-2, the V gene TRBV19; 7 nucleotides align to TRBD1. Germline CDR1 is LNHDA and CDR2 is SQIVND (reference sequence). With V trimmed by 9 bases and J by 3 bases, 4 bases remained unmatched. The CDR3 is 12 residues long. The CDR3 sequence: CARATGDYGYTF. CDR3 sequence (DNA): TGTGCCAGGGCAACAGGGGACTATGGCTACACCTTC.

The V call is TRBV7-9, the J call TRBJ2-3, with D unclear. The CDR3 length is 12 residues. V lost 2 bases to trimming and J lost 6 bases, with 6 bases between them. Germline V gene data show CDR1 as SEHNR and CDR2 as FQNEAQ (reference sequence). The CDR3 nucleotides are TGTGCCAGCAGCTTATTGTCGGATACGCAGTATTTT. It specifies CASSLLSDTQYF. The whole variable domain, filled in from reference TRBV7-9 and TRBJ2-3, reads DTGVSQNPRHKITKRGQNVTFRCDPISEHNRLYWYRQTLGQGPEFLTYFQNEAQLEKSRLLSDRFSAERPKGSFSTLEIQRTEQGDSAMYLCASSLLSDTQYFGPGTRLTVL.

The gene calls are TRBV7-9 and TRBJ1-1; D is ambiguous. V was clipped by 7 bases and J by 0 bases, with 15 bases between them. This CDR3 spans 15 amino acids. Germline assignment: CDR1 SEHNR and CDR2 FQNEAQ (reference sequence). CDR3 amino acids: CASTTLNSLNTEAFF. The CDR3 DNA reads TGTGCCAGCACCACACTTAACAGCTTGAACACTGAAGCTTTCTTT.